Following are 12 T cell receptor beta chains from one sample sequenced in a study of identical twins. In TCRdb, the 5' RACE reads were re-called with MiXCR into one record per CDR3 protein. The sample shows about 900,000 distinct CDR3 sequences, roughly 12% of them seen only once. A further study also used this sample, focusing on yellow fever vaccine responses in identical twins.

Sequencing was carried out using PBMCs. These receptor sequences come from a young woman in good health.

This clonotype was found many times. The CDR3 reads CASSLTSAQTQYF. CDR3 coding DNA: TGCGCCAGCAGCTTGACTAGCGCCCAGACCCAGTACTTC. The chain couples TRBV5-1 to TRBJ2-5; 7 nucleotides line up with TRBD2. The V gene end was trimmed by 1 base and the J gene end by 6 bases; junction bases not matched to a gene: 3. Germline V CDR1 and CDR2: SGHRS, YFSETQ. CDR3 size: 13 residues.

This clonotype came up a few times. The V gene is TRBV7-9, the J gene TRBJ2-2, with TRBD2 matching 10 bases. CDR3 size: 16 residues. V lost 3 bases, J lost 1 base, and 2 bases stayed unmatched. Germline V CDR1 and CDR2: SEHNR, FQNEAQ (reference sequence). The CDR3 nucleotides read TGTGCCAGCAGCTTGCCTAGCGGGGGGAACACCGGGGAGCTGTTTTTT. This encodes CASSLPSGGNTGELFF.

This clonotype was counted many times. The chain combines TRBV6-5 with TRBJ1-4; a possible D gene is TRBD1 (5 bases). CDR3 length equals 15 residues. V was trimmed by 5 bases and J by 1 base, leaving 11 bases between them. In germline, CDR1 is MNHEY, CDR2 SVGAGI. The CDR3 DNA is TGTGCCAGCAGTACGCGACAGTTAACTAATGAAAAACTGTTTTTT. Translated, it gives CASSTRQLTNEKLFF.

This chain joins TRBV10-2 and TRBJ2-2, with D hard to call. Germline V gene lookup returns CDR1 WSHSY and CDR2 SAAADI. The CDR3 loop spans 15 amino acids. Trimming took off 4 bases at V and 4 bases at J, with 13 bases between the two ends. CDR3 loop: CASSVGFRVTGELFF. CDR3 DNA sequence: TGCGCCAGCAGTGTGGGTTTCCGGGTCACCGGGGAGCTGTTTTTT.

The chain has TRBV5-6 and TRBJ2-7; D perhaps matches TRBD1 (6 bases). V gave up 2 bases and J gave up 3 bases, with 12 bases separating them. The CDR3 runs to 14 residues. Germline assignment: CDR1 SGHDT and CDR2 YYEEEE. The DNA of the CDR3 is TGTGCCAGCAGCTTCACAGGGTCCCACTACGAGCAGTACTTC. It specifies CASSFTGSHYEQYF.

This clonotype was counted many times. The genes are TRBV7-7 and TRBJ2-3, with D perhaps matching TRBD1 (5 bases). CDR1 and CDR2 (germline): SSHAT, FNYEAQ (reference sequence). V was shortened by 5 bases and J by 3 bases, with 12 bases between the two germline ends. This CDR3 comprises 14 residues. The DNA of the CDR3 is TGTGCCAGCAGCCTTTTAGGGGCGACAGATACGCAGTATTTT. It specifies CASSLLGATDTQYF.

In this sample, this clonotype turned up a few times. This chain uses TRBV5-1 with TRBJ2-2, with 11 bases matching TRBD2. The CDR3 contains 16 residues. Germline-derived CDR1 and CDR2 are SGHRS and YFSETQ. After removal of 4 bases from V and 1 base from J, the junction contained 3 bases not matched to a gene. CDR3 DNA sequence: TGCGCCAGCAGCGTGGGACTAGCGGTGAACACCGGGGAGCTGTTTTTT. Protein: CASSVGLAVNTGELFF. Using reference TRBV5-1 and TRBJ2-2 for the parts outside the CDR3, the full variable domain is KAGVTQTPRYLIKTRGQQVTLSCSPISGHRSVSWYQQTPGQGLQFLFEYFSETQRNKGNFPGRFSGRQFSNSRSEMNVSTLELGDSALYLCASSVGLAVNTGELFFGEGSRLTVL.

The chain carries TRBV2 and TRBJ2-5; 11 positions match TRBD1. The CDR3 spans 14 residues. Germline V gene data show CDR1 as SNHLY and CDR2 as FYNNEI. Trimming at V came to 6 bases and at J to 4 bases, leaving 4 bases not matched to a gene. This chain's CDR3 is CASRPGTGGETQYF. The CDR3 DNA reads as TGTGCCAGCAGACCCGGGACAGGGGGAGAGACCCAGTACTTC.

The J gene is TRBJ1-4, the V gene TRBV6-1; tentatively, D is TRBD1 (6 bases). The V end was cut by 6 bases, the J end by 11 bases, with 25 bases between. In germline, CDR1 is MNHNS, CDR2 SASEGT. The CDR3 loop spans 16 amino acids. The CDR3 here is CASSSLSRPGVSKLFF. The CDR3 coding sequence is TGTGCCAGCAGCTCCCTGAGTCGGCCAGGGGTCTCGAAACTGTTTTTT.

This clonotype was counted ten times or more. V gene TRBV4-1 combines with J gene TRBJ2-3, with 7 bases that match TRBD1. Germline lookup yields CDR1 MGHRA and CDR2 YSYEKL. The ends lost 0 bases at V and 3 bases at J; junction bases unmatched: 6. CDR3 length equals 16 residues. The chain's CDR3 is CASSQDPGQTTDTQYF. DNA for the CDR3: TGCGCCAGCAGCCAAGATCCGGGACAGACGACAGATACGCAGTATTTT.

The chain has TRBV10-3 and TRBJ1-2; no clear D. The CDR3 contains 15 residues. The ends were cut back, 3 bases at V and 5 bases at J, with 16 bases in the middle. Looked up from germline, CDR1 is ENHRY and CDR2 is SYGVKD. CDR3 amino acids: CAISDLWTKQYGYTF. CDR3 nucleotides: TGTGCCATCAGTGACCTATGGACTAAACAATATGGCTACACCTTC.

There are a few counts of this clonotype. The J gene is TRBJ1-4, the V gene TRBV7-9; D is unresolved. V shed 4 bases and J shed 8 bases, with 11 bases lying between them. CDR1 is SEHNR, CDR2 FQNEAQ, per germline (reference sequence). The CDR3 length is 13 residues. CDR3 protein: CASSSLSGEKLFF. In DNA, the CDR3 is TGTGCCAGCAGCTCCCTCTCGGGCGAAAAACTGTTTTTT.